The 30 T cell receptor beta chains given below trace back to one sample, sequenced in a study of cytomegalovirus exposure and HLA in healthy donors. The PCR employed 60 Vbeta primers together with 13 Jbeta primers. Assay used: immunoSEQ multiplex PCR; TCRdb lists only in-frame clones, some missing. The sample has approximately 170,000 clones; around 80% are singletons. The sequenced sample consisted of PBMCs. The receptor source for this set is a woman aged 35 to 49 in good health and CMV-seronegative.

The rearrangement joins TRBV11-3 to TRBJ2-7; 8 nucleotides align to TRBD2. The CDR3 loop spans 14 amino acids. Germline V gives CDR1 SGHNT, CDR2 YENEEA. V lost 2 bases to trimming and J lost 4 bases; unmatched junction nucleotides: 4. Written as DNA, the CDR3 is TGTGCCAGCAGCTTAAAAGCGGGAGTTTACGAGCAGTACTTC. Amino acid sequence: CASSLKAGVYEQYF.

The chain has TRBV11-2 and TRBJ2-1, with D maybe TRBD2 (6 bases). Between the trimmed V and J ends, which lost 3 bases and 0 bases, there was a span of 9 bases. CDR1 and CDR2 from the germline V gene are SGHAT and FQNNGV. The CDR3 totals 15 residues. CDR3 DNA sequence: TGTGCCAGCAGCTTTCCTAGCGCCTCCTACAATGAGCAGTTCTTC. Amino acids: CASSFPSASYNEQFF.

The chain has TRBV7-2 and TRBJ2-3; 11 nucleotides agree with TRBD2. Germline CDR1 and CDR2: SGHTA and FQGNSA. The CDR3 loop spans 16 amino acids. The V and J ends lost 1 base and 3 bases, in that order; junction bases with no gene match: 3. The CDR3 sequence is CASSLGGLAVTDTQYF. In DNA form, the CDR3 reads TGTGCCAGCAGCTTAGGGGGACTAGCGGTTACAGATACGCAGTATTTT.

The chain has TRBV25-1 and TRBJ2-3; 10 nucleotides line up with TRBD2. With 10 bases clipped from V and 6 bases from J, the junction kept 10 bases outside the gene matches. This CDR3 region has 14 residues. The germline V gene has CDR1 MGHDK and CDR2 SYGVNS. The CDR3 spells CATAGTSVGDTQYF. The CDR3 coding sequence is TGTGCCACAGCTGGGACTAGCGTCGGGGATACGCAGTATTTT.

V is TRBV29-1 and J is TRBJ1-5; 7 bases fit TRBD1. The CDR3 is made up of 14 amino acids. Looked up from germline, CDR1 is SQVTM and CDR2 is ANQGSEA. The V and J ends lost 5 bases and 4 bases, in that order; junction bases with no gene match: 8. CDR3 region: CSVSLPGGNQPQHF. The CDR3 DNA sequence: TGCAGCGTTTCCTTACCAGGGGGGAATCAGCCCCAGCATTTT.

The V call is TRBV7-2, the J call TRBJ2-1; no clear D. V lost 9 bases and J 3 bases, leaving 12 bases between the germline ends. This CDR3 is built from 13 residues. Per the germline V gene, CDR1 is SGHTA and CDR2 is FQGNSA. Here the CDR3 reads CASEWAGYNEQFF. In nucleotides, the CDR3 is TGTGCCAGTGAGTGGGCAGGCTACAATGAGCAGTTCTTC.

The V and J genes are TRBV30 and TRBJ1-2; no firm D call. The CDR3 is made up of 12 amino acids. V was clipped by 5 bases and J by 5 bases, with 12 bases between them. Germline values: CDR1 GTSNPN, CDR2 SVGIG (reference sequence). The CDR3 nucleotides are TGTGCCTGGTACAAGAGCGGGTATGGCTACACCTTC. The encoded protein is CAWYKSGYGYTF.

J is TRBJ1-3 and V is TRBV9; no reliable D call. The germline CDR1 and CDR2 sequences are SGDLS and YYNGEE. The V end was cut by 0 bases, the J end by 3 bases, with 10 bases between. This CDR3 has 15 residues. CDR3 region: CASSVGMGSGNTIYF. CDR3 in DNA: TGTGCCAGCAGCGTAGGGATGGGGAGTGGAAACACCATATATTTT.

The CDR3 is CASSLAGMNTEAFF. The CDR3 region has the DNA TGCGCCAGCAGCTTGGCCGGGATGAACACTGAAGCTTTCTTT. J is TRBJ1-1 and V is TRBV5-1; no reliable D call. This CDR3 is 14 amino acids long. The V gene's germline CDR1 is SGHRS and CDR2 YFSETQ. V gave up 0 bases and J gave up 0 bases, with 6 bases separating them.

The rearrangement joins TRBV28 to TRBJ1-2; TRBD1 might be the D (6 bases). V was trimmed by 6 bases and J by 1 base, leaving 15 bases between them. This CDR3 has 15 residues. Germline V gene data show CDR1 as MDHEN and CDR2 as SYDVKM. This CDR3 reads CASSLDRFFNYGYTF. CDR3 DNA: TGTGCCAGCAGCCTTGACAGGTTCTTTAACTATGGCTACACCTTC.

The chain is built from TRBV6-1 and TRBJ1-2; maybe TRBD1 (5 bases). The CDR3 totals 13 residues. The germline V and J ends were trimmed by 7 bases and 3 bases, with 12 bases remaining between them. Germline V gene lookup returns CDR1 MNHNS and CDR2 SASEGT. DNA for the CDR3: TGTGCCAGCACCTCAGGGTATGACTATGGCTACACCTTC. Translation gives CASTSGYDYGYTF.

This clone is a singleton in its sample. The chain carries TRBV27 and TRBJ1-1; the D gene is possibly TRBD1 (6 bases). Germline-derived CDR1 and CDR2 are MNHEY and SMNVEV (reference sequence). With 5 bases removed from V and 7 bases from J, the gap between germline ends came to 20 bases. This CDR3 region has 15 residues. CDR3 residues: CASSSIPGALGEAFF. The CDR3 DNA is TGTGCCAGCAGTAGTATTCCAGGGGCCCTGGGTGAAGCTTTCTTT.

This clone was counted only a few times. The CDR3 DNA reads TGTGCCAGCAGTGAAACTAGCGGGAGGACCGGGGAGCTGTTTTTT. Amino acid sequence: CASSETSGRTGELFF. The genes are TRBV2 and TRBJ2-2, with TRBD2 identical over 12 bases. With V trimmed by 2 bases and J by 5 bases, 0 bases remained unmatched. The CDR3 loop spans 15 amino acids. CDR1 and CDR2 (germline): SNHLY, FYNNEI.

This chain joins TRBV2 and TRBJ2-2; 7 nucleotides line up with TRBD1. Germline V gene data show CDR1 as SNHLY and CDR2 as FYNNEI. CDR3 length: 15 amino acids. The V gene end was trimmed by 3 bases and the J gene end by 8 bases; junction bases not matched to a gene: 9. CDR3 protein: CASSDAQGSRGELFF. CDR3 bases: TGTGCCAGCAGTGATGCACAGGGGAGTAGGGGGGAGCTGTTTTTT.

This chain joins TRBV9 and TRBJ1-5; the D gene is possibly TRBD1 (6 bases). The CDR3 spans 13 residues. Germline values: CDR1 SGDLS, CDR2 YYNGEE. The ends were cut back, 7 bases at V and 5 bases at J, with 13 bases in the middle. CDR3 loop: CASSPAGDQPQHF. The CDR3 DNA reads TGTGCCAGCTCTCCCGCAGGGGATCAGCCCCAGCATTTT.

The rearrangement links TRBV5-1 to TRBJ2-1, with D possibly matching TRBD2 (5 bases). The CDR3 runs to 15 residues. The germline V gene has CDR1 SGHRS and CDR2 YFSETQ. V lost 1 base, J lost 7 bases, and 15 bases lay in between. The CDR3 spells CASSLRLGERNEQFF. CDR3 in DNA: TGCGCCAGCAGCTTGCGCCTCGGGGAGCGGAATGAGCAGTTCTTC.

The V and J genes are TRBV7-2 and TRBJ1-2; 7 bases align to TRBD1. The CDR3 length is 13 residues. Germline loops: CDR1 SGHTA, CDR2 FQGNSA. V lost 2 bases, J lost 12 bases, and 9 bases stayed unmatched. For the CDR3, the DNA is TGTGCCAGCAGCTTACAGGGGGAGAGGATCGACACCTTC. This sequence encodes CASSLQGERIDTF.

This sequence joins TRBV11-2 and TRBJ2-7, with 10 nucleotides matching TRBD2. This CDR3 has 15 residues. Germline assignment: CDR1 SGHAT and CDR2 FQNNGV. The V and J ends lost 5 bases and 1 base, in that order; junction bases with no gene match: 5. The DNA of the CDR3 is TGTGCCAGCAGCCCGAGACTAGCGGGTTCCTACGAGCAGTACTTC. Translation: CASSPRLAGSYEQYF.

V usage is TRBV2 and J usage is TRBJ1-5; 9 bases align to TRBD1. The CDR3 contains 15 residues. V was clipped by 3 bases and J by 5 bases; unmatched bases: 5. Germline V gives CDR1 SNHLY, CDR2 FYNNEI. The CDR3 spells CASSEYTGGDQPQHF. DNA for the CDR3: TGTGCCAGCAGTGAGTATACAGGGGGCGATCAGCCCCAGCATTTT.

J is TRBJ2-3 and V is TRBV28, with 7 nucleotides matching TRBD1. J lost 2 bases, V lost 3 bases, and 2 bases had no gene match. From germline, CDR1 is MDHEN and CDR2 SYDVKM. The CDR3 has 14 residues. CDR3 amino acids: CASSLGQHTDTQYF. CDR3 sequence (DNA): TGTGCCAGCAGTTTGGGACAGCACACAGATACGCAGTATTTT.

The chain has TRBV5-1 and TRBJ1-2, with a weak D call TRBD1 (6 bases). Germline-derived CDR1 and CDR2 are SGHRS and YFSETQ. V lost 0 bases, J lost 5 bases, and 8 bases lay in between. There are 13 residues in the CDR3. The CDR3, as DNA: TGCGCCAGCAGCTTGGTACAGGGTTATGGCTACACCTTC. It is translated as CASSLVQGYGYTF.

J is TRBJ2-7 and V is TRBV6-1; 8 bases line up with TRBD2. The CDR3 extends over 14 amino acids. V shed 3 bases and J 5 bases; nucleotides not matched to a gene: 6. Germline V gene sequence: CDR1 MNHNS, CDR2 SASEGT. CDR3 DNA sequence: TGTGCCAGCAGTGATCCGGGAGGGAGCGACGAGCAGTACTTC. Amino acids: CASSDPGGSDEQYF.

The V call is TRBV19, the J call TRBJ1-2, with 10 bases that match TRBD1. The germline V gene encodes CDR1 LNHDA and CDR2 SQIVND (reference sequence). V gave up 1 base and J gave up 3 bases; unmatched junction bases: 8. The CDR3 loop spans 17 amino acids. Written as DNA, the CDR3 is TGTGCCAGTAGTATAGTACAGACAGGGGGCGCACACTATGGCTACACCTTC. Its translation: CASSIVQTGGAHYGYTF.

The chain uses TRBV2 and TRBJ2-3; a weak D match, TRBD2 (5 bases). V was pared by 6 bases and J by 6 bases, with 13 bases between. Per the germline V gene, CDR1 is SNHLY and CDR2 is FYNNEI. This CDR3 spans 13 amino acids. CDR3 sequence: CASSGVARDTQYF. For the CDR3, the DNA is TGTGCCAGCAGCGGGGTGGCGCGGGATACGCAGTATTTT.

The chain has TRBV14 and TRBJ2-1, with 7 nucleotides matching TRBD2. Germline V CDR1 and CDR2: SGHDN, FVKESK. The CDR3 length is 18 residues. The V gene end was trimmed by 1 base and the J gene end by 6 bases; junction bases not matched to a gene: 15. The DNA for the CDR3 is TGTGCCAGCAGCCAAGGGTGGACTAGGGGCCACCTCGGCAATGAGCAGTTCTTC. Protein: CASSQGWTRGHLGNEQFF.

The DNA of the CDR3 is TGCGCCAGCAGCTTGTTTGGTTCTTACGAGCAGTACTTC. It yields the protein CASSLFGSYEQYF. The rearrangement joins TRBV5-1 to TRBJ2-5, with unresolved D. Matching the DNA end better, TRBJ2-7 makes the J call doubtful. Germline assignment: CDR1 SGHRS and CDR2 YFSETQ. CDR3 size: 13 residues.

V is TRBV11-2 and J is TRBJ1-1, with 7 bases that match TRBD1. CDR1 SGHAT and CDR2 FQNNGV come from the germline V gene. CDR3 length: 14 amino acids. Losses at the gene ends were 1 base for V and 6 bases for J; bases not matched to a gene: 5. This CDR3 is CASSLAMTGPEAFF. CDR3 DNA sequence: TGTGCCAGCAGCTTAGCTATGACAGGGCCTGAAGCTTTCTTT.

The J gene is TRBJ1-1, the V gene TRBV14; weak D call: TRBD1 (5 bases). The length of the CDR3 is 15 residues. Trimming took 7 bases from V and 6 from J, leaving 21 bases between them. Germline V gene lookup returns CDR1 SGHDN and CDR2 FVKESK. The CDR3 here is CASTLSTGIEAEAFF. The CDR3 DNA is TGTGCCAGCACTCTCTCCACAGGAATAGAAGCTGAAGCTTTCTTT.

In its sample, this clone was seen a few times. The CDR3 reads CASSLQRGPAWNTEAFF. The DNA for the CDR3 is TGTGCCAGCAGTTTACAGAGGGGGCCCGCATGGAACACTGAAGCTTTCTTT. J is TRBJ1-1 and V is TRBV27; TRBD1 aligns across 7 bases. Looked up from germline, CDR1 is MNHEY and CDR2 is SMNVEV (reference sequence). The CDR3 sequence is 17 residues long. After removal of 2 bases from V and 1 base from J, the junction contained 10 bases not matched to a gene.

This clone was seen a handful of times. This rearrangement joins TRBV12-5 to TRBJ2-3; D uncertain. CDR1 and CDR2 (germline): LGHNT, FRNRAP. The CDR3 is made up of 12 amino acids. V lost 2 bases and J lost 2, with 2 bases in between. The CDR3: CASGLLTDTQYF. The CDR3 region has the DNA TGTGCTAGTGGTTTGCTCACAGATACGCAGTATTTT.